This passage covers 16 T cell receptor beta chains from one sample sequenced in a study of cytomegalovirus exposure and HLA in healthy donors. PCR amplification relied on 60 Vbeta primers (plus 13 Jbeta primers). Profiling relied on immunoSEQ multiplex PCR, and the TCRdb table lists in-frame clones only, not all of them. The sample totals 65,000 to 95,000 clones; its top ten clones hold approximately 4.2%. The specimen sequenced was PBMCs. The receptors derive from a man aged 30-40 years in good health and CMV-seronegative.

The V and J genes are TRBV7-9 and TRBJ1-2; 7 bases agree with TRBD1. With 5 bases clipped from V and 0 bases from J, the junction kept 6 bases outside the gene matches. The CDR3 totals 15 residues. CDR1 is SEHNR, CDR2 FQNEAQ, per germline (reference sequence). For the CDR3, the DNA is TGTGCCAGCAGCACACAGGGGTCGTCTAACTATGGCTACACCTTC. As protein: CASSTQGSSNYGYTF.

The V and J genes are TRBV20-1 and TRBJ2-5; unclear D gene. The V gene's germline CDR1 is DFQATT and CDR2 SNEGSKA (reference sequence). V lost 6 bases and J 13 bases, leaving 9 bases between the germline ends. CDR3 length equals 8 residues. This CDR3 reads CSASRWYF. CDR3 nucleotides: TGCAGTGCAAGCAGGTGGTACTTC.

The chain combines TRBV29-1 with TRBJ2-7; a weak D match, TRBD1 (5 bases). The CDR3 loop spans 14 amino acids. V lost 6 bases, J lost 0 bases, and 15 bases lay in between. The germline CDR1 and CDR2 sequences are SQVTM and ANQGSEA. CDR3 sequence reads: CSVVTGPSSYEQYF. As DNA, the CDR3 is TGCAGCGTCGTAACAGGTCCGAGCTCCTACGAGCAGTACTTC.

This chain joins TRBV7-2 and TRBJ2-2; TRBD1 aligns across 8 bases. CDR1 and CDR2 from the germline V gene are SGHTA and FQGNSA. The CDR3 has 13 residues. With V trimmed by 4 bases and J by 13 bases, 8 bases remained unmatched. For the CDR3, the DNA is TGTGCCAGCAGCTCCCCGGGACAGGTCCTGCTGTTTTTT. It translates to CASSSPGQVLLFF. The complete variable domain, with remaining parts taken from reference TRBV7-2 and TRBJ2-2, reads GAGVSQSPSNKVTEKGKDVELRCDPISGHTALYWYRQSLGQGLEFLIYFQGNSAPDKSGLPSDRFSAERTGGSVSTLTIQRTQQEDSAVYLCASSSPGQVLLFFGEGSRLTVL.

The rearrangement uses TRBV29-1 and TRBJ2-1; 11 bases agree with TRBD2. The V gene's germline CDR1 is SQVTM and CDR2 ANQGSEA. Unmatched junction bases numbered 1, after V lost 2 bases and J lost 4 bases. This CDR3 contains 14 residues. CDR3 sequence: CSVELAGGYNEQFF. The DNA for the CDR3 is TGCAGCGTTGAACTAGCGGGAGGTTACAATGAGCAGTTCTTC.

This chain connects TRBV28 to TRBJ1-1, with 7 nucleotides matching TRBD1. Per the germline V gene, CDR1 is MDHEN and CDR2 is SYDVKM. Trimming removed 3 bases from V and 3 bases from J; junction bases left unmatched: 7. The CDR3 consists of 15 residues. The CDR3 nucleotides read TGTGCCAGCAGTTTTCTAAGCACAGGGGACACTGAAGCTTTCTTT. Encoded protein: CASSFLSTGDTEAFF.

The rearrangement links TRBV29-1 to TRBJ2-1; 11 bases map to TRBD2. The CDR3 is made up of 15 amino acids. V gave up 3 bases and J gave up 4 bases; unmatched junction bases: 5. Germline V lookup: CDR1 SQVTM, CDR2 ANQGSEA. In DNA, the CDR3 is TGCAGCGTTGACGCTAGCGGGAGGTTATACAATGAGCAGTTCTTC. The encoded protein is CSVDASGRLYNEQFF.

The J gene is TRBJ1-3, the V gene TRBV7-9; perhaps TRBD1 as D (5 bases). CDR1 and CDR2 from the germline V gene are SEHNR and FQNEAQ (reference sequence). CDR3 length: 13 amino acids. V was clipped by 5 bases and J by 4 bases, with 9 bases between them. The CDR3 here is CASSLTAGNTIYF. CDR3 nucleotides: TGTGCCAGCAGCCTGACAGCCGGAAACACCATATATTTT.

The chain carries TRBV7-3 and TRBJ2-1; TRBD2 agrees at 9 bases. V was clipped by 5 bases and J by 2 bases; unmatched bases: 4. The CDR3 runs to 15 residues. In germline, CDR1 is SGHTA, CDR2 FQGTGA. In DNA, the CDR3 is TGTGCCAGCAGCCCTACTAGCGGGCCCTACAATGAGCAGTTCTTC. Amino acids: CASSPTSGPYNEQFF.

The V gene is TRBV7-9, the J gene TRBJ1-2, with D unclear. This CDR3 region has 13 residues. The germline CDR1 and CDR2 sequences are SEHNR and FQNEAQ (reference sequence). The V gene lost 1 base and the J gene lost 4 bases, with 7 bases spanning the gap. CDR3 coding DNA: TGTGCCAGCAGCTTAGTCAACAGCTATGGCTACACCTTC. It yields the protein CASSLVNSYGYTF.

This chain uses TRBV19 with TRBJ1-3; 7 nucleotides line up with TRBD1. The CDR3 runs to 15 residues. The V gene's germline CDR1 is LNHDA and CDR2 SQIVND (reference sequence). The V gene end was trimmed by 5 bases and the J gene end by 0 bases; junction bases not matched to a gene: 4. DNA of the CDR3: TGTGCCAGTAGTTGGCAGGGGGACTCTGGAAACACCATATATTTT. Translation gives CASSWQGDSGNTIYF.

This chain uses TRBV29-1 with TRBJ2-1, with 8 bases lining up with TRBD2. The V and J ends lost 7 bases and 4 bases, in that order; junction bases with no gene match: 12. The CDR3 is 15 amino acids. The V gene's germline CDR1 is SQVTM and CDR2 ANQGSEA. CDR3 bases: TGCAGCGGGTTGGACTGGACTAGCAGATACAATGAGCAGTTCTTC. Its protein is CSGLDWTSRYNEQFF.

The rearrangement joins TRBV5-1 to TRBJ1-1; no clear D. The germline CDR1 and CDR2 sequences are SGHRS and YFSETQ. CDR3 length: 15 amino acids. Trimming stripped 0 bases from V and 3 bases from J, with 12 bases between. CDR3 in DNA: TGCGCCAGCAGCTTGGCCGAGGGTTTGCACACTGAAGCTTTCTTT. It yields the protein CASSLAEGLHTEAFF.

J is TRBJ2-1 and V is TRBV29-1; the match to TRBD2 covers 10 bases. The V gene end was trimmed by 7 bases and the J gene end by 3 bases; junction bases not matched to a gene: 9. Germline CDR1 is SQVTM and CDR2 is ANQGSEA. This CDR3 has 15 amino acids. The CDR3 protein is CSGLGLAEYYNEQFF. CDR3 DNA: TGCAGCGGTCTTGGACTAGCGGAGTACTACAATGAGCAGTTCTTC.

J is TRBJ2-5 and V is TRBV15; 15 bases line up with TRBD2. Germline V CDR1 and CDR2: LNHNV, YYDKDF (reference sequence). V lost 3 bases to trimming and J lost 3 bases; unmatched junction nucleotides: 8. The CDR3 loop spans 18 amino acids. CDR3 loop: CATSRGLAGGRGEETQYF. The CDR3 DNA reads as TGTGCCACCAGCAGGGGACTAGCGGGGGGTCGGGGGGAAGAGACCCAGTACTTC.

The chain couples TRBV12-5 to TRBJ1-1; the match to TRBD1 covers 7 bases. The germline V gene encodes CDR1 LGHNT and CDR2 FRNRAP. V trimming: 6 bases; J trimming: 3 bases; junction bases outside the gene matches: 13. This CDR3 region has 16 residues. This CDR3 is CASGRRQGLTDTEAFF. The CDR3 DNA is TGTGCTAGTGGCCGACGACAGGGACTCACGGACACTGAAGCTTTCTTT.